The 19 T cell receptor beta chains reported below all come from one sample, sequenced in a study of blood T cell repertoires in COVID-19. Generated by immunoSEQ multiplex PCR, the TCRdb table keeps only in-frame clones and is missing some. The sample lists tens of thousands of clones; about 90% were seen once. Input material: peripheral blood. These receptors were taken from a human donor in a cohort sampled during active COVID-19.

The chain's CDR3 is CASSQGQGFGTEAFF. In DNA, the CDR3 is TGTGCCAGCAGCCAAGGACAGGGGTTCGGCACTGAAGCTTTCTTT. The V call is TRBV3-1 (or the pseudogene TRBV3-2), the J call TRBJ1-1; 8 nucleotides agree with TRBD1. J gave up 4 bases and V 1 base, and 5 bases lay outside the gene matches. Germline CDR1 reads LGHDT; CDR2 reads YNNKEL (reference sequence). The CDR3 runs 15 residues.

This clone was observed a handful of times. This chain joins TRBV5-1 and TRBJ2-1, with 10 positions matching TRBD2. Germline-derived CDR1 and CDR2 are SGHRS and YFSETQ. This CDR3 is built from 16 residues. V was clipped by 3 bases and J by 7 bases; unmatched bases: 10. CDR3 sequence: CASSWTSGTHSNEQFF. The DNA for the CDR3 is TGCGCCAGCAGCTGGACTAGCGGAACGCACTCGAATGAGCAGTTCTTC.

This clone was recorded once. This sequence joins TRBV5-6 and TRBJ2-6, with 10 nucleotides matching TRBD1. V lost 2 bases, J lost 3 bases, and 5 bases stayed unmatched. The germline CDR1 and CDR2 sequences are SGHDT and YYEEEE. This CDR3 comprises 17 residues. The CDR3: CASSFGQGGYGANVLTF. The DNA of the CDR3 is TGTGCCAGCAGCTTCGGACAGGGGGGCTATGGGGCCAACGTCCTGACTTTC.

The V and J genes are TRBV10-3 and TRBJ1-4; 7 positions match TRBD1. The CDR3 spans 14 residues. CDR1 is ENHRY and CDR2 is SYGVKD in the germline V gene. The V gene end was trimmed by 5 bases and the J gene end by 8 bases; junction bases not matched to a gene: 8. CDR3 nucleotides: TGTGCCATCAGTCAAGGGGGCCCGGGGGAAAAACTGTTTTTT. Translated: CAISQGGPGEKLFF.

The V call is TRBV2, the J call TRBJ2-2; 7 bases line up with TRBD1. Per the germline V gene, CDR1 is SNHLY and CDR2 is FYNNEI. The J segment lost 1 base and the V segment lost 5 bases, leaving 4 bases of the junction unmatched. The CDR3 runs to 15 residues. The CDR3 sequence is CASSLGQMNTGELFF. CDR3 sequence (DNA): TGTGCCAGCAGTCTGGGACAGATGAACACCGGGGAGCTGTTTTTT.

The chain combines TRBV19 with TRBJ2-5; no clear D. Trimming pared 0 bases from V and 5 bases from J, leaving 7 bases between. Germline lookup yields CDR1 LNHDA and CDR2 SQIVND (reference sequence). The CDR3 covers 13 residues. This chain's CDR3 is CASSIDSRETQYF. The CDR3 coding sequence is TGTGCCAGTAGTATAGACTCGCGGGAGACCCAGTACTTC.

J is TRBJ2-7 and V is TRBV7-2, with 8 nucleotides matching TRBD2. The CDR3 is 14 residues long. Germline CDR1 is SGHTA and CDR2 is FQGNSA. Trimming took 2 bases from V and 6 from J; bases not matched to a gene: 6. The CDR3 is CASSLRREVGEQYF. The CDR3 region has the DNA TGTGCCAGCAGCTTACGGCGGGAGGTGGGCGAGCAGTACTTC.

This chain uses TRBV5-1 with TRBJ2-7; 11 positions match TRBD1. The germline V gene has CDR1 SGHRS and CDR2 YFSETQ. With V trimmed by 4 bases and J by 4 bases, 13 bases remained unmatched. The CDR3 has 17 residues. The CDR3 sequence is CASSPDRGHSFFYEQYF. CDR3 in DNA: TGCGCCAGCAGCCCGGACAGGGGGCATTCCTTTTTTTACGAGCAGTACTTC.

The chain uses TRBV10-1 and TRBJ2-1; D is undetermined. Germline loops: CDR1 WNHNN, CDR2 SYGVQD (reference sequence). The CDR3 contains 13 residues. Trimming pared 0 bases from V and 12 bases from J, leaving 12 bases between. The CDR3 DNA sequence: TGCGCCAGCAGTGAGTCTCCTATCGGTGTGCAGTTCTTC. Translation: CASSESPIGVQFF.

The chain couples TRBV6-2 or TRBV6-3 to TRBJ2-1; D possibly corresponds to TRBD2 (7 bases). V was clipped by 2 bases and J by 8 bases, with 16 bases between them. There are 15 residues in the CDR3. Per the germline V gene, CDR1 is MNHEY and CDR2 is SVGEGT. The CDR3 nucleotides read TGTGCCAGCAGTTACCGGGGCGGGGGCGTCGATGAGCAGTTCTTC. Translation: CASSYRGGGVDEQFF.

This rearrangement joins TRBV5-1 to TRBJ2-3, with 7 bases matching TRBD1. Losses at the gene ends were 4 bases for V and 4 bases for J; bases not matched to a gene: 9. Germline CDR1 reads SGHRS; CDR2 reads YFSETQ. This CDR3 is built from 15 residues. CDR3 sequence (DNA): TGCGCCAGCAGCACTCAGGGGGTTCTGGCAGATACGCAGTATTTT. Its protein product is CASSTQGVLADTQYF.

V usage is TRBV6-5 and J usage is TRBJ2-7, with 9 bases matching TRBD1. The germline V gene has CDR1 MNHEY and CDR2 SVGAGI. The CDR3 consists of 15 residues. Trimming removed 6 bases from V and 0 bases from J; junction bases left unmatched: 6. CDR3 sequence reads: CASRTGTGNSYEQYF. The DNA for the CDR3 is TGTGCCAGCAGGACAGGGACAGGGAACTCCTACGAGCAGTACTTC.

The chain links TRBV7-2 to TRBJ2-7; no reliable D call. Germline V CDR1 and CDR2: SGHTA, FQGNSA. This CDR3 has 11 amino acids. V lost 6 bases to trimming and J lost 7 bases, with 10 bases between them. The CDR3 DNA follows: TGTGCCAGCAGTATCACCCGGGAGCAGTACTTC. This gives the protein CASSITREQYF.

The chain couples TRBV11-2 to TRBJ2-7; weak D call: TRBD1 (6 bases). This CDR3 has 15 residues. Germline CDR1 and CDR2: SGHAT and FQNNGV. V was clipped by 6 bases and J by 2 bases, with 17 bases between them. CDR3 sequence reads: CASRRGSSTTYEQYF. The CDR3 DNA reads as TGTGCCAGCAGGAGGGGGTCCTCGACAACCTACGAGCAGTACTTC.

The chain carries TRBV6-2 or TRBV6-3 and TRBJ1-6, with D perhaps TRBD1 (5 bases). V lost 1 base to trimming and J lost 8 bases, with 6 bases between them. The length of the CDR3 is 13 residues. CDR1 MNHEY and CDR2 SVGEGT come from the germline V gene. DNA of the CDR3: TGTGCCAGCAGTTACTTAGGGGATTCACCCCTCCACTTT. It is translated as CASSYLGDSPLHF.

In this sample, this clone turned up once. The chain couples TRBV3-1 (or the pseudogene TRBV3-2) to TRBJ2-5; 11 nucleotides align to TRBD2. Germline assignment: CDR1 LGHDT and CDR2 YNNKEL (reference sequence). V was clipped by 0 bases and J by 7 bases; unmatched bases: 13. This CDR3 comprises 18 residues. The CDR3, as DNA: TGTGCCAGCAGCCAAGAAGCGACTAGCGGGATAAAAGAGGGGACCCAGTACTTC. It translates to CASSQEATSGIKEGTQYF.

The genes are TRBV2 and TRBJ2-6; the D is unclear. This CDR3 region has 14 residues. Germline V gives CDR1 SNHLY, CDR2 FYNNEI. Trimming removed 3 bases from V and 2 bases from J, with 5 bases in between. CDR3 DNA: TGTGCCAGCAGTGACCCTACTGGGGCCAACGTCCTGACTTTC. It encodes CASSDPTGANVLTF.

The V gene is TRBV4-2, the J gene TRBJ2-1; TRBD2 aligns across 9 bases. J lost 1 base, V lost 3 bases, and 4 bases had no gene match. CDR1 and CDR2 from the germline V gene are LGHNA and YNFKEQ. CDR3 length: 16 residues. The CDR3 reads CASSHRLAVSYNEQFF. The CDR3 coding sequence is TGTGCCAGCAGCCACAGACTAGCGGTTTCCTACAATGAGCAGTTCTTC.

CDR3 DNA: TGTGCCACTTCGGACATAGACGGGTCGCATAGTAGACCCCTCCACTTT. Translating it yields CATSDIDGSHSRPLHF. The genes are TRBV3-1 (or the pseudogene TRBV3-2) and TRBJ1-6; weak D call: TRBD1 (5 bases). CDR1 and CDR2 (germline): LGHDT, YNNKEL (reference sequence). The CDR3 extends over 16 amino acids. V was clipped by 10 bases and J by 12 bases, with 28 bases between them.